This T cell receptor beta chain was retrieved from a study of CD8+ T cells in alopecia areata. As for the study in general: The study gave treated patients oral tofacitinib at 5 to 10 mg twice daily. General study results and limits: Persistence of many expanded lesional clones was seen in scalp and blood during tofacitinib. Among the cells sequenced in scalp samples are also the resident alphabeta T cells of normal skin.

The CDR3 runs to 13 residues. Looked up from germline, CDR1 is MGHDK and CDR2 is SYGVNS. Deletions cut 3 bases from V and 6 bases from J, with 12 bases between. Sample treatment: oral pan-JAK inhibitor, 5-10 mg twice daily. Individuals with alopecia areata gave both lesional scalp punch biopsies and peripheral blood for collection. Extracted RNA was reverse transcribed, and the resulting cDNA served as sequencing template. Libraries were prepared by immunoSEQ multiplex PCR; TCRdb keeps only in-frame clonotypes and omits some of them. The data hold about 87,000 clones, with just over 70% observed a single time. This clone was recorded once. Its antigen is unknown.

V gene TRBV25-1 combines with J gene TRBJ2-7, with D hard to call. This clonotype was sampled from a human donor with alopecia areata. The source was CD8+ T cells sorted from blood, collected at roughly week 45, from a patient treated with tofacitinib. CDR3 nucleotides: TGTGCCAGCAGTGATGTAGATGAGCCCGAGCAGTACTTC. It yields the protein CASSDVDEPEQYF.